The TCR beta chain described here comes from a study of low-dose radiotherapy and immunotherapy resistance in tumors (dated by TCRdb to between 2021 and 2024). In the study overall: Cohort 1 received 0.5 Gy per fraction every 2 weeks, with a prescribed total PTV dose of 6.5 Gy. In Cohort 2, 1 Gy per fraction was delivered every two weeks, for a total of 13 Gy over 26 weeks. Patients were given nivolumab as a 240 mg flat dose every two weeks and ipilimumab at 1 mg/kg every six weeks, with both drugs delivered intravenously. Cyclophosphamide 200 mg/m2 was administered intravenously every two weeks, one day before each radiation and immunotherapy administration. Starting on cycle 1 day 1, patients took 300 mg of aspirin by mouth once a day for four cycles. Trial participants were not randomized into treatment groups. The translational analysis covered eight patients: three from the first dose cohort and the first five from the second dose cohort.

What the time point label conveys for this sample: after trial treatment. In the paper's terms, the treatment or condition label means: LDRT plus nivolumab, ipilimumab, low-dose cyclophosphamide and aspirin (RACIN trial). Donors were enrolled in RACIN, a single-arm phase I dose-escalation trial in which nivolumab, ipilimumab, aspirin, low-dose cyclophosphamide and low-dose radiotherapy were combined. Eligible patients had advanced, TIL-negative solid tumors. The sample was run on an Illumina HiSeq 2500. Superscript III and a set of TRAV- and TRBV-specific primers were used to synthesize first-strand cDNA, so that both TCRalpha and TCRbeta chains were covered. TCRs were amplified for 20 to 25 PCR cycles with Phusion, using a constant-region primer paired with the adapter attached to the V primers. The isolated mRNA was amplified using the MessageAmp II aRNA Amplification Kit, with in vitro transcription performed for 16 hours at 37 degrees C. mRNA for TCR sequencing was isolated with the Dynabeads mRNA DIRECT Purification Kit. A second approximately 25-cycle Phusion PCR added indexed Illumina adapters, and products were purified with AMPure XP beads. Concerning the study's data processing: Using custom Perl scripts, TCR sequences encoding the same protein were pooled, out-of-frame sequences were removed, and the abundance of each clonotype was computed. Any TCR sequence backed by just one read was left out of the analysis. The metrics used to describe the repertoires included Shannon entropy, Gini index, clonality, richness, and the frequency of TCRs shared between repertoires. Using fastp at Q25 and MiXCR, TCRdb reprocessed the public reads and kept productive beta chains. Duplicate CDR3 protein sequences are folded into a single record with the most common DNA and genes. TCRdb's processing, not the authors' own work, is the source of the V and J calls. Here the sample has about 84,000 distinct CDR3 sequences; less than 20% occur a single time. The ten largest make up approximately 1.5% of the sample.

The CDR3 holds 11 amino acids from the cysteine to the phenylalanine. Solely the CDR3 DNA is kept, with 33 bases framed from the first base. At the junction V is shortened by 11 bases and J by 4 bases, with 11 bases in between. The germline V gene yields ENHRY for CDR1 and SYGVKD for CDR2. This clonotype was seen at least ten times. The antigen it recognizes is unknown. There are no base qualities to consult, and no much larger clone falls within one base. Sequencing used PBMCs, obtained after low-dose radiotherapy plus immunotherapy. The chain links TRBV10-3 with TRBJ1-1, with a weak D call of TRBD1 (6 bases match). The sequence was collected from a male donor with prostate cancer. The DNA is TGTGCCGTACAGGGTCTCACTGAAGCTTTCTTT. Its coded protein is CAVQGLTEAFF.